The T cell receptor beta chain described here comes from a study of response to subunit inactivated influenza vaccine. Study results and caveats: With each seasonal influenza vaccination, the authors suggested, few new T cells are recruited.

Germline V lookup: CDR1 ENHRY, CDR2 SYGVKD. J lost 0 bases, V lost 1 base, and 2 bases had no gene match. This CDR3 is 16 amino acids long. MiXCR, run by TCRdb on the RT-PCR reads, gives a single entry per CDR3 protein. The data contain around 750,000 distinct CDR3 sequences, 21% of them singletons. This clonotype has only a few counts. Its antigen is undetermined. This TCR was recovered from a man aged 45-65 years who received an inactivated influenza vaccine. This specimen was PBMCs from blood, taken approximately 5 days after vaccination. This chain connects TRBV10-3 to TRBJ2-3, with 9 bases identical to TRBD1. The CDR3 loop is CAISELGQGSTDTQYF. CDR3 bases: TGTGCCATCAGTGAGTTGGGACAGGGAAGCACAGATACGCAGTATTTT.